This TCR beta chain was profiled in a study of cytomegalovirus exposure and HLA in healthy donors. Study-level information: An analysis done earlier identified more than 90 million unique TCR beta sequences from about 180 million T cells. Study-wide results and limits: There was a cluster of highly shared sequence variants that was likely a sequencing artifact. Previously analyzed data showed that most TCR beta V segments were productive at a frequency of about 87% or about 30%.

In the case of this clone: Its antigen remains unidentified.

Germline-derived CDR1 and CDR2 are KGHSH and LQKENI. The length of the CDR3 is 13 residues. The V end was cut by 3 bases, the J end by 2 bases, with 7 bases between. The PCR made use of 60 Vbeta and 13 Jbeta primers. The method was immunoSEQ multiplex PCR; TCRdb's version includes in-frame clones alone and lacks a portion of them. The sample holds fewer than 200,000 clones; approximately 78% are singletons and the top ten take 0.75% to 0.9%. The chain couples TRBV18 to TRBJ1-1; weak D call: TRBD1 (5 bases). Material for sequencing was PBMCs. This clonotype was sampled from a woman aged 18-29 years in good health and CMV-seronegative. The CDR3 coding sequence is TGTGCCAGCTCACCCCAGGGTAACACTGAAGCTTTCTTT. It is translated as CASSPQGNTEAFF.